This T cell receptor beta chain was retrieved from a study of shared clonotypes between healthy human individuals. General study findings and limits: Non-shared clonotypes displayed generation probabilities falling below those of clonotypes present in all four donors. For sorted subsets, rarefaction showed incomplete sequencing despite large depth.

This clone was seen just once. What it binds is unknown. V was cut by 2 bases and J by 4 bases, with 6 bases left in between. CDR3 length: 12 amino acids. Germline V CDR1 and CDR2: ENHRY, SYGVKD. Naivety among CD8 cells was defined by CD45RO negativity and positive CCR7 selection, thereby excluding terminally differentiated effector memory CD45RA+ cells. Original data processing: ImmunoSEQ yielded junction-only sequences lacking quality scores, so filtering differed. The table came from immunoSEQ multiplex PCR; TCRdb's copy has only in-frame clones and leaves some out. D and trimming were read from the DNA, whereas the V and J calls and clone size are those reported in that table. Of 700,000 to 950,000 clones listed, around 96% are singletons.

The source material was naive CD8+ T cells sorted from blood. This clonotype originated in a man aged 25-40 years in good health. This sequence joins TRBV10-3 and TRBJ2-7, with D unresolved. The CDR3, as DNA: TGTGCCATCAGTGAGGCGGAGTACGAGCAGTACTTC. Protein sequence: CAISEAEYEQYF.